One and the same sample provided the 22 T cell receptor beta chains below, sequenced in a study of tumor-infiltrating lymphocytes in primary liver carcinoma. Unsorted bulk tissue of about 20-30 mg yielded co-extracted RNA and DNA. A constant-region primer served to make TCR beta cDNA from about 530 ng total RNA. Slightly modified ARM-PCR, run as three nested multiplex PCR rounds, produced the TCR beta libraries. PCR rounds one and two used TRBV1-TRBV30 forward primers with a C-beta reverse primer for 10 cycles each. From the multiplex PCR reads, TCRdb called clonotypes with MiXCR, one entry per CDR3 protein. Counted here are more than 100,000 distinct CDR3 sequences, less than 80% occurring once; the ten biggest clones make up around 8.5%. Sequenced: liver tumor tissue from sampling region 1. The subset is: tumor region T1, superior pole. The receptor source for this set is a woman aged 60-75 years with primary liver carcinoma and hepatitis B virus infection.

Note on this clonotype: The CDR3 ends on some other residue instead of the conserved phenylalanine or tryptophan, so this is likely a read error. This sequence joins TRBV20-1 and TRBJ2-1, with TRBD1 identical over 9 bases. From germline, CDR1 is DFQATT and CDR2 SNEGSKA (reference sequence). V shed 5 bases, J shed 4 bases, and the junction held 12 bases outside the gene matches. The CDR3 is 16 residues long. The chain's CDR3 is CSAHEIGTGLYNEQFL. The DNA for the CDR3 is TGCAGTGCTCATGAAATAGGGACAGGGCTTTACAATGAGCAGTTCCTC.

The chain is built from TRBV28 and TRBJ1-5, with 7 bases aligning to TRBD1. The CDR3 is made up of 14 amino acids. The junction had 5 bases not matched to a gene; V was cut back by 4 bases and J by 5 bases. Germline V CDR1 and CDR2: MDHEN, SYDVKM. The CDR3 sequence is CASSSGGIDQPQHF. The CDR3, as DNA: TGTGCCAGCAGTTCAGGGGGGATCGATCAGCCCCAGCATTTT.

About this clonotype: This may come from a read error, since a much larger clone is one base off. The gene calls are TRBV5-1 and TRBJ1-1; TRBD1 agrees at 7 bases. The CDR3 is made up of 14 amino acids. Germline CDR1 reads SGHRS; CDR2 reads YFSETQ. The CDR3 sequence: CTSSFGTANTEAFF. The CDR3 region has the DNA TGCACCAGCAGCTTCGGGACAGCGAACACTGAAGCTTTCTTT.

Points on this clonotype: Relative to the germline gene, one junction end is altered; a read error may explain this. The rearrangement joins TRBV6-4 to TRBJ2-5; no clear D gene. The CDR3 has 11 residues. Germline V lookup: CDR1 MRHNA, CDR2 SNTAGT. The CDR3 sequence: CASSGLETQHF. The CDR3 DNA reads TGTGCCAGCAGTGGCTTGGAGACCCAGCACTTC.

This clonotype was detected only a few times. The junction differs from germline at one of its ends, possibly a read error. The chain has TRBV6-6 and TRBJ1-2; the D is unclear. The CDR3 loop spans 13 amino acids. The germline gives CDR1 MNHNY, CDR2 SVGAGI (reference sequence). CDR3 nucleotides: TGTGCCAGCAGTAGACATTCTAACCATGGCTACACCTTC. Its translation is CASSRHSNHGYTF.

Concerning this clonotype itself: A single base separates this from a much larger clone, so it may be a read error. The chain joins TRBV11-3 to TRBJ2-2, with D possibly being TRBD2 (6 bases). The CDR3 is 17 residues long. Per germline, CDR1 SGHNT and CDR2 YENEEA. The DNA of the CDR3 is TGTGCCAGCAGCTTAAGTGCTAGCGCCTTTAACACCTGGGAGCTGCTTTTT. The encoded protein is CASSLSASAFNTWELLF.

This clonotype was counted a few times. The V gene is TRBV7-8, the J gene TRBJ2-2; D unclear. CDR3 length: 15 residues. Germline CDR1 SGHVS, CDR2 FQNEAQ. The ends were cut back, 7 bases at V and 4 bases at J, with 16 bases in the middle. The CDR3 DNA reads as TGTGCCAGCAAATATCGCGACCCGAGCACCGGGGAGCTGTTTTTT. Amino acids: CASKYRDPSTGELFF. Variable domain in full (rest from reference TRBV7-8 and TRBJ2-2): GAGVSQSPRYKVAKRGQDVALRCDPISGHVSLFWYQQALGQGPEFLTYFQNEAQLDKSGLPSDRFFAERPEGSVSTLKIQRTQQEDSAVYLCASKYRDPSTGELFFGEGSRLTVL.

A word on this clonotype: The junction differs from germline at one of its ends, possibly a read error. The gene calls are TRBV29-1 and TRBJ2-3; D might be TRBD1 (5 bases). The CDR3 spans 14 residues. The germline CDR1 and CDR2 sequences are SQVTM and ANQGSEA. The CDR3 loop is CSVIVGVSRDTQYF. The CDR3 nucleotides are TGCAGCGTTATTGTAGGGGTCAGCAGAGATACGCAGTATTTT.

The chain links TRBV5-1 to TRBJ2-3; possibly TRBD2 for D (6 bases). CDR1 is SGHRS, CDR2 YFSETQ, per germline. CDR3 length: 16 residues. Trimming took off 0 bases at V and 4 bases at J, with 15 bases between the two ends. The CDR3 protein is CASSLGTGGTADTQYF. The CDR3 DNA reads TGCGCCAGCAGCTTGGGCACTGGCGGGACGGCAGATACGCAGTATTTT.

Concerning this clonotype: Since the CDR3 does not end with the conserved phenylalanine or tryptophan, this likely comes from a read error. The chain combines TRBV11-1 with TRBJ2-2; possible D gene TRBD1, 6 bases. CDR3 length: 17 residues. Per germline, CDR1 SGHAT and CDR2 FQDESV (reference sequence). CDR3 sequence reads: CAGRGRTGSANTGELFL. The CDR3 coding sequence is TGTGCAGGCAGGGGAAGAACGGGATCCGCGAACACCGGGGAGCTGTTTCTT.

Comments on this clonotype: The junction departs from the called germline gene at one end, perhaps through a read error. The J gene is TRBJ1-1, the V gene TRBV11-2, with TRBD1 as a possible D gene (6 bases). CDR1 SGHAT and CDR2 FQNNGV come from the germline V gene. This CDR3 is 14 amino acids long. The CDR3 spells CAGSLCWGLTEAFF. The CDR3 nucleotides read TGTGCCGGCAGCTTATGCTGGGGGCTCACTGAAGCTTTCTTT.

On this clonotype: A much larger clone lies one base from this, so it may be a read error. The gene calls are TRBV6-1 and TRBJ2-4; tentative D call: TRBD2 (6 bases). V was clipped by 6 bases and J by 3 bases, with 18 bases between them. CDR3 length: 16 residues. Germline CDR1 reads MNHNS; CDR2 reads SASEGT. CDR3 protein: CASRTGASAGKNIQYF. In DNA, the CDR3 is TGTGCCAGCAGAACCGGGGCTAGCGCGGGCAAAAACATTCAGTACTTC.

The rearrangement joins TRBV11-2 to TRBJ2-1; D may be TRBD2 (6 bases). Trimming took 8 bases from V and 4 from J, leaving 18 bases between them. Germline V CDR1 and CDR2: SGHAT, FQNNGV. The CDR3 covers 15 residues. CDR3 DNA: TGTGCCAGCTTTGAGAGGCTAGCGTTTTACAATGAGCAGTTCTTC. Translation gives CASFERLAFYNEQFF. The complete variable domain, with remaining parts taken from reference TRBV11-2 and TRBJ2-1, reads EAGVAQSPRYKIIEKRQSVAFWCNPISGHATLYWYQQILGQGPKLLIQFQNNGVVDDSQLPKDRFSAERLKGVDSTLKIQPAKLEDSAVYLCASFERLAFYNEQFFGPGTRLTVL.

The DNA of the CDR3 is TGTGCCAGCACCATTTGGGGTGACAGTATCAATCAGCCCCAGCATTTT. Its translation is CASTIWGDSINQPQHF. The chain has TRBV28 and TRBJ1-5; tentatively, D is TRBD1 (5 bases). The CDR3 contains 16 residues. Between the trimmed V and J ends, which lost 7 bases and 3 bases, there was a span of 19 bases. The germline V gene has CDR1 MDHEN and CDR2 SYDVKM.

A remark on this clonotype: Since a much larger clone is just one base distant, this may be a read error. The rearrangement links TRBV28 to TRBJ2-7; 8 bases match TRBD1. This CDR3 has 14 amino acids. Germline lookup yields CDR1 MDHEN and CDR2 SYDVKM. The CDR3 sequence: CASSFQGAFGEQHF. The CDR3 DNA is TGTGCCAGCAGTTTCCAGGGGGCATTTGGCGAGCAGCACTTC.

With respect to this clonotype: This could be a read error, since a much larger clone is one nucleotide away. This chain joins TRBV29-1 and TRBJ2-5; D remains ambiguous. The ends were cut back, 4 bases at V and 5 bases at J, with 11 bases in the middle. The germline CDR1 and CDR2 sequences are SQVTM and ANQGSEA. The CDR3 contains 12 residues. The CDR3 loop reads CSVASRGETQYF. CDR3 bases: TGCAGCGTTGCGAGTAGAGGCGAGACCCAGTACTTC.

Notes on this clonotype: Just one base apart from a much larger clone, this may be a read error. The V and J genes are TRBV6-5 and TRBJ1-5, with D possibly TRBD1 on 5 matching bases. The CDR3 has 16 amino acids. CDR1 and CDR2 from the germline V gene are MNHEY and SVGAGI. V gave up 5 bases and J gave up 2 bases, with 16 bases separating them. The DNA of the CDR3 is TGTGCCAGCAGTATGAGGGGAGGATCAGGCAATCAGCCCCAGCATTTT. This translates into CASSMRGGSGNQPQHF.

Comment on this clonotype: The CDR3 end shows no conserved phenylalanine or tryptophan, and so a read error is likely. The CDR3 loop is CASSLSNYDYTS. In DNA, the CDR3 is TGTGCCAGCAGTTTATCGAACTATGACTACACCTCC. The V gene is TRBV28, the J gene TRBJ1-2, with D unresolved. The germline gives CDR1 MDHEN, CDR2 SYDVKM. The CDR3 loop spans 12 amino acids.

This chain links TRBV11-3 with TRBJ2-7; D perhaps matches TRBD2 (6 bases). The CDR3 is 14 amino acids. CDR1 SGHNT and CDR2 YENEEA come from the germline V gene. V was cut by 6 bases and J by 6 bases, with 18 bases left in between. As DNA, the CDR3 is TGTGCCAGCAGATTAAGCGGGCGGGAACGCGAGCAGTACTTC. This encodes CASRLSGREREQYF.

Details on this clonotype: Sequence at one end of the junction differs from germline and may be a read error. The rearrangement uses TRBV11-3 and TRBJ2-3; D gene uncertain. CDR3 size: 15 residues. CDR1 is SGHNT, CDR2 YENEEA, per germline. The CDR3 sequence: CANSSDRHTTDTRYF. The CDR3 nucleotides read TGTGCCAACAGCTCGGATCGACATACTACAGATACGCGGTATTTT. Variable domain in full (rest from reference TRBV11-3 and TRBJ2-3): EAGVVQSPRYKIIEKKQPVAFWCNPISGHNTLYWYLQNLGQGPELLIRYENEEAVDDSQLPKDRFSAERLKGVDSTLKIQPAELGDSAVYLCANSSDRHTTDTRYFGPGTRLTVL.

In its sample, this clonotype was seen once. A much larger clone lies a single base off, so this may be a read error. The rearrangement joins TRBV6-5 to TRBJ1-2, with D maybe TRBD1 (5 bases). This CDR3 is 17 amino acids long. V was trimmed by 6 bases and J by 3 bases, leaving 23 bases between them. CDR1 and CDR2 from the germline V gene are MNHEY and SVGAGI. CDR3 coding DNA: TGTGCCAGCAGGACCTCGGGGGGGGGAAGACGTGACTATGGCTACACCTTC. This codes for CASRTSGGGRRDYGYTF.

A note on this clonotype: A much larger clone sits a single nucleotide away, making a read error possible. CDR3: CSSYIPSKKSPYNEQFF. Here the CDR3 DNA reads TGCAGCTCTTATATTCCCTCTAAAAAGAGTCCCTACAATGAGCAGTTCTTC. V and J are TRBV29-1 and TRBJ2-1; D unclear. V lost 8 bases and J 2 bases, leaving 25 bases between the germline ends. The germline V gene encodes CDR1 SQVTM and CDR2 ANQGSEA. The CDR3 has 17 residues.